Below, one T cell receptor beta chain is given with its context. The entry originates in a study of blood T cell repertoires in COVID-19. Study details: Spain, Italy and the United States supplied samples that represented acute and convalescent COVID-19. Sources were T cells, B-cell-depleted T cells, or PBMCs; the material itself was cDNA or gDNA.

In the study's own analysis: Amplification from reference gene primers served as the basis for estimated nucleated cell counts. Using immunoSEQ multiplex PCR, the repertoire was profiled, and TCRdb retains in-frame clones only, with some absent. V, J and clone size were drawn from that table, and D and trimming were deduced from the DNA. The sample lists 200,000 to 250,000 clones; 80% to 85% were seen once. Seattle-derived patients entered the study during active infection and were followed longitudinally. CDR1 is SGHTS, CDR2 YDEGEE, per germline. V shed 6 bases and J 6 bases; nucleotides not matched to a gene: 9. The CDR3 extends over 15 amino acids.

The chain couples TRBV5-8 to TRBJ1-5, with 10 bases fitting TRBD1. The receptor was isolated from a woman between 65 and 79 years old with COVID-19, enrolled during active disease. Sequencing was done on a sample of peripheral blood. The CDR3 here is CASIKRQGAIQPQHF. CDR3 nucleotides: TGTGCCAGCATTAAGAGACAGGGGGCGATTCAGCCCCAGCATTTT.